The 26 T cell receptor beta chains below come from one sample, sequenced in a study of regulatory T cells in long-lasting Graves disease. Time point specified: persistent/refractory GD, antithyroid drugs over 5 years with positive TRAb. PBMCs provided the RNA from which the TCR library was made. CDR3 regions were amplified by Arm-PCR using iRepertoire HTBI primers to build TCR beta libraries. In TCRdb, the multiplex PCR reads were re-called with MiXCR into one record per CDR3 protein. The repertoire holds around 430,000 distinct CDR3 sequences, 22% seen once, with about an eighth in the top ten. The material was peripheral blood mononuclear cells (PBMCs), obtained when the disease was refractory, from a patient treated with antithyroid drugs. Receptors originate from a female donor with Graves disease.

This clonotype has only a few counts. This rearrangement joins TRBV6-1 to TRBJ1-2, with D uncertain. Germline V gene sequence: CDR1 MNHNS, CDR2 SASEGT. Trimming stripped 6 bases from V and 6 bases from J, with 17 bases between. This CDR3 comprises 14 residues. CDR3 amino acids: CASSPGRPRDGYTF. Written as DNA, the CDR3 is TGTGCCAGCAGCCCAGGACGGCCTCGGGATGGCTACACCTTC.

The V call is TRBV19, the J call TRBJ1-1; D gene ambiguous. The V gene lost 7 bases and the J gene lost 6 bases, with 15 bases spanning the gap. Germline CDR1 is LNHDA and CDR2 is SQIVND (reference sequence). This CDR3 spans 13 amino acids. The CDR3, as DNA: TGTGCCAGTACCGCGGCGGGATCGGCTGAAGCTTTCTTT. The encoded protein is CASTAAGSAEAFF.

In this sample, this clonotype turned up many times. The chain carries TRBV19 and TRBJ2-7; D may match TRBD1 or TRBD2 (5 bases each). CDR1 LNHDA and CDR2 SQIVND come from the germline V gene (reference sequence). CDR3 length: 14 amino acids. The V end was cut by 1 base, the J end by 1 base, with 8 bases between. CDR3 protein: CASSIGGRSYEQYF. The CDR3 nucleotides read TGTGCCAGTAGTATAGGGGGGAGATCCTACGAGCAGTACTTC. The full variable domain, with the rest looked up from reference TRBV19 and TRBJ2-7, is DGGITQSPKYLFRKEGQNVTLSCEQNLNHDAMYWYRQDPGQGLRLIYYSQIVNDFQKGDIAEGYSVSREKKESFPLTVTSAQKNPTAFYLCASSIGGRSYEQYFGPGTRLTVT.

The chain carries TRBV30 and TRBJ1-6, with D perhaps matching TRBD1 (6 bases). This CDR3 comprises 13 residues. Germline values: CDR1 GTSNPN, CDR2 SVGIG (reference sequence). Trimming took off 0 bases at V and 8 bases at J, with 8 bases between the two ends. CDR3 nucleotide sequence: TGTGCCTGGAGTGTACAGGGCGATTCACCCCTCCACTTT. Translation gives CAWSVQGDSPLHF.

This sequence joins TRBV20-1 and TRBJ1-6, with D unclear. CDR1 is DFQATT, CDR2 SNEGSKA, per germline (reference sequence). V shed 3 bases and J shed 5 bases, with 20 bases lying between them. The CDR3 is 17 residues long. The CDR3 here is CSASPPVVGRHNSPLHF. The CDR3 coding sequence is TGCAGTGCTAGTCCTCCGGTGGTTGGTCGGCATAATTCACCCCTCCACTTT.

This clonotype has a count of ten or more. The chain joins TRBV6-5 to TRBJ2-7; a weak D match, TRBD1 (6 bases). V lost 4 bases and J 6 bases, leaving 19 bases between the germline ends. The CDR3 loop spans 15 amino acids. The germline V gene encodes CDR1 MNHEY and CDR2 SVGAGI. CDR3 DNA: TGTGCCAGCAGTTTGCAGGGGCGCAGGAAATCCGAGCAGTACTTC. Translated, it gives CASSLQGRRKSEQYF.

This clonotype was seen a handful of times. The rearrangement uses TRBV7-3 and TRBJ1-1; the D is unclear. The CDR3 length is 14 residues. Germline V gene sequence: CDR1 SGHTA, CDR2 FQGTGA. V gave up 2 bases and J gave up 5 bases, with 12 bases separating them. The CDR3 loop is CASSLREKGTEAFF. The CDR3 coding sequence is TGTGCCAGCAGCTTACGCGAAAAAGGAACTGAAGCTTTCTTT.

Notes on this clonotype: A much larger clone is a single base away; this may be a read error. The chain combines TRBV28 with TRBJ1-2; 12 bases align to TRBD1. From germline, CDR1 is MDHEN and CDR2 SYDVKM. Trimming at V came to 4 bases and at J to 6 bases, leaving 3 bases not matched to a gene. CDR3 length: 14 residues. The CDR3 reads CASSSGTGGHGYTF. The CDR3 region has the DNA TGTGCCAGCAGTTCCGGGACAGGGGGCCATGGCTACACCTTC.

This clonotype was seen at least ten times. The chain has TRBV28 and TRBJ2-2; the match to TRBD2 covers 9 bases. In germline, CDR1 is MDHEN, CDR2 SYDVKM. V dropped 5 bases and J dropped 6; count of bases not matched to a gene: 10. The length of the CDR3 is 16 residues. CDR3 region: CASSPWTSVFSGELFF. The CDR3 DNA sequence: TGTGCCAGCAGTCCCTGGACTAGCGTCTTTTCCGGGGAGCTGTTTTTT.

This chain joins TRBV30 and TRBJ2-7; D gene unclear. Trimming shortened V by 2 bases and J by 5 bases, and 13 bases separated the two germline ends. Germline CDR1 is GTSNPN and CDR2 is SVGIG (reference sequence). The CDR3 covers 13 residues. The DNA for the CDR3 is TGTGCCTGGAGTCACACCTTGGGGAACGAGCAGTACTTC. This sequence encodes CAWSHTLGNEQYF.

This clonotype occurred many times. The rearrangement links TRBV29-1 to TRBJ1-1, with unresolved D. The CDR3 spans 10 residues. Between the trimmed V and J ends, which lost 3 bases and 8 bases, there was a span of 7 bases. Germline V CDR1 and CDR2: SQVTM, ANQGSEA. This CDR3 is CSVEVGEAFF. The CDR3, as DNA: TGCAGCGTTGAGGTAGGGGAAGCTTTCTTT. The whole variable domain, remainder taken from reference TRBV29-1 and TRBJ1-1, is SAVISQKPSRDICQRGTSLTIQCQVDSQVTMMFWYRQQPGQSLTLIATANQGSEATYESGFVIDKFPISRPNLTFSTLTVSNMSPEDSSIYLCSVEVGEAFFGQGTRLTVV.

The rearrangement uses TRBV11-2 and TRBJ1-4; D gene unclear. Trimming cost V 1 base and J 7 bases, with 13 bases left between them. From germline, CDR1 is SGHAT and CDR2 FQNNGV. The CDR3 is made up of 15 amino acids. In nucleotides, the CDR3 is TGTGCCAGCAGCTTAGCGTCGGGGAATGCTGAAAAACTGTTTTTT. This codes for CASSLASGNAEKLFF.

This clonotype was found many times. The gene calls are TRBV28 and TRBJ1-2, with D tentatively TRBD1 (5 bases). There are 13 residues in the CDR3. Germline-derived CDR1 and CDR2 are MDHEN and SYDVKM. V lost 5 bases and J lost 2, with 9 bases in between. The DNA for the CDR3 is TGTGCCAGCAGTAACGGGGGGAACTATGGCTACACCTTC. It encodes CASSNGGNYGYTF.

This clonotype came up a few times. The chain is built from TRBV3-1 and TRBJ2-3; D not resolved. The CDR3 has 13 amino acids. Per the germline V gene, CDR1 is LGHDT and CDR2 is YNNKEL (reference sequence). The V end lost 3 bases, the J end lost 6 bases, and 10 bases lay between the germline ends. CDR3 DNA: TGTGCCAGCAGCCAGAACGGGTTTGATACGCAGTATTTT. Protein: CASSQNGFDTQYF.

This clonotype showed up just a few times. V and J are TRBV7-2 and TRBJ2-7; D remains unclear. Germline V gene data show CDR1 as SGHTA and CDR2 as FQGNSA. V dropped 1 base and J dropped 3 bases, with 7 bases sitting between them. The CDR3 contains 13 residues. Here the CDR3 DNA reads TGTGCCAGCAGCTTAGTATTGGGCTACGAGCAGTACTTC. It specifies CASSLVLGYEQYF.

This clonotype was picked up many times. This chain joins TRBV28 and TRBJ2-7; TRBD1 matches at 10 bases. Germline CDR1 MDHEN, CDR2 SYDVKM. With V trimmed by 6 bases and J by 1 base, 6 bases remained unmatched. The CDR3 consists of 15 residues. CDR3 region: CASRTGGADSYEQYF. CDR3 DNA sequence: TGTGCCAGCAGGACAGGGGGCGCCGATTCCTACGAGCAGTACTTC.

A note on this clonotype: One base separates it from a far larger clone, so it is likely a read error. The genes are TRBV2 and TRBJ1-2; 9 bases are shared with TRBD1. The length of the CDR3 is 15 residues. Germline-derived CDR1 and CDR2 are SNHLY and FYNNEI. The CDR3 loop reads CAGSPDRGDNYGYTF. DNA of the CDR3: TGTGCCGGCAGCCCAGACAGGGGGGATAACTATGGCTACACCTTC.

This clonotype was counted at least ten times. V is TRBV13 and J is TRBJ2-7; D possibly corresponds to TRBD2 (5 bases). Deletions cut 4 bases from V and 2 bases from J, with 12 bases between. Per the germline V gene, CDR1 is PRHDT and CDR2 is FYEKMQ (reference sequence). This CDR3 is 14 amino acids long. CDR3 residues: CASSSPAGTYEQYF. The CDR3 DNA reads TGTGCCAGCAGCTCCCCGGCGGGCACCTACGAGCAGTACTTC.

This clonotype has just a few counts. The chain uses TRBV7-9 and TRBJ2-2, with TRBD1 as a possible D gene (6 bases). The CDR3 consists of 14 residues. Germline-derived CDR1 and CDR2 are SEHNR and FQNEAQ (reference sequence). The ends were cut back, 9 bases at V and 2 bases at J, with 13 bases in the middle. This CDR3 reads CASGAGANTGELFF. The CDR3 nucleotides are TGTGCCAGTGGCGCAGGGGCAAACACCGGGGAGCTGTTTTTT.

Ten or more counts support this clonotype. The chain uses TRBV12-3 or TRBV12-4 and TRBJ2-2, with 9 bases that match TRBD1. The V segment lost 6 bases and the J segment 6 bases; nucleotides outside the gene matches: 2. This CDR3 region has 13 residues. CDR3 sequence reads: CASSRQGAGELFF. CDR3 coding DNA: TGTGCCAGCAGCCGACAGGGGGCCGGGGAGCTGTTTTTT.

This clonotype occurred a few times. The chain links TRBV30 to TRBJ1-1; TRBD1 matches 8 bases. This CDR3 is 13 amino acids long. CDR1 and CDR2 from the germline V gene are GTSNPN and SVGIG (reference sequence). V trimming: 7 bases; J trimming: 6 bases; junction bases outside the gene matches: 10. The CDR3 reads CASATGVYPEAFF. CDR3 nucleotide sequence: TGTGCCTCCGCGACAGGGGTTTACCCTGAAGCTTTCTTT. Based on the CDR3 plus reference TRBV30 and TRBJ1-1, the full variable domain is SQTIHQWPATLVQPVGSPLSLECTVEGTSNPNLYWYRQAAGRGLQLLFYSVGIGQISSEVPQNLSASRPQDRQFILSSKKLLLSDSGFYLCASATGVYPEAFFGQGTRLTVV.

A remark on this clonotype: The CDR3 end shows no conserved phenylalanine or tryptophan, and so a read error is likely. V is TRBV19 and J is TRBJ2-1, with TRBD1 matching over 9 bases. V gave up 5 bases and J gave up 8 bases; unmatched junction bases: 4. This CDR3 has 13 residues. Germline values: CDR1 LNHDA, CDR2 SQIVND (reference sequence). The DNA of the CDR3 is TGTGCCAGTAGTCCGGACAGGGGCGATGAGCAGTTCCTC. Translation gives CASSPDRGDEQFL.

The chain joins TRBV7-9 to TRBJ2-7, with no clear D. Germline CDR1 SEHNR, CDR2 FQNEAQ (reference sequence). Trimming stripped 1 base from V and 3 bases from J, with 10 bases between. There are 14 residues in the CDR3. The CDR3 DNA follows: TGTGCCAGCAGCTTAGTACCGCACCTCTACGAGCAGTACTTC. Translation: CASSLVPHLYEQYF.

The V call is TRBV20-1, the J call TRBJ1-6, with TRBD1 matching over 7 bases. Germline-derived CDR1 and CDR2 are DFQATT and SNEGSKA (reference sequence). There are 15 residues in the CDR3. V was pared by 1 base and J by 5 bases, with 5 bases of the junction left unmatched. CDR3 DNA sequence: TGCAGTGCTAGAGTCGGGACAGCGAATAATTCACCCCTCCACTTT. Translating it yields CSARVGTANNSPLHF.

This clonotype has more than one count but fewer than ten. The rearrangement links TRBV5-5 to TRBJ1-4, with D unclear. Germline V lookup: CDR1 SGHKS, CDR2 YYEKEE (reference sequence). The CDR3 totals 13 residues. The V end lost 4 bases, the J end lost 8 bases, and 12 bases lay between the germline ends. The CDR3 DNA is TGTGCCAGCAGCAGCCAAGAAGACGAAAAACTGTTTTTT. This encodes CASSSQEDEKLFF.

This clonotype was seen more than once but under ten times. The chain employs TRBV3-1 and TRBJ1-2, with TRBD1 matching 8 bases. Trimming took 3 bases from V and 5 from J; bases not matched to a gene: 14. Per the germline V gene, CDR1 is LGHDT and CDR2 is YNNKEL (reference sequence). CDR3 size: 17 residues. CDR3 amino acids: CASSQSGQGLSSYGYTF. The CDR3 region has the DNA TGTGCCAGCAGCCAGAGTGGACAGGGTCTCTCGTCGTATGGCTACACCTTC.